The present entry profiles one TCR beta chain with its context. The data were produced by immunoSEQ multiplex PCR, yet TCRdb's version contains in-frame clones alone and is incomplete. This repertoire shows just over 85,000 clones, roughly 87% found once; its top ten account for about 9.1%. The record originates from a study of blood T cell repertoires in COVID-19. Study information: The origin of the acute and convalescent COVID-19 samples was the United States, Italy and Spain. Nucleic acid was either cDNA or gDNA, and it came from T cells, B-cell-depleted T cells, or PBMCs.

The sequence came from a man aged 50 or older with acute or convalescent COVID-19. Source material: peripheral blood.

The CDR3 nucleotides are TGTGCCTGGAGGGAGACACAGGGCTCCGGCTACACCTTC. Amino acid sequence: CAWRETQGSGYTF. This chain connects TRBV30 to TRBJ1-2; TRBD1 might be the D (6 bases). The V gene's germline CDR1 is GTSNPN and CDR2 SVGIG (reference sequence). This CDR3 comprises 13 residues. Trimming stripped 3 bases from V and 8 bases from J, with 16 bases between.